The entry below describes one T cell receptor (beta chain). Its antigen is still unknown. Use of 60 Vbeta and 13 Jbeta primers characterized the PCR. In the original processing: In a later analysis, 80 million to 100 million unique TCR beta chains included roughly 11 million shared by two or more donors. The repertoire was sequenced with immunoSEQ multiplex PCR; TCRdb's copy has only in-frame clones and lacks some. That table furnishes V, J and clone size, whereas the DNA furnished D and trimming. The record lists about 170,000 clones, of which the ten most abundant hold about 0.8%. This sample is drawn from a study of cytomegalovirus exposure and HLA in healthy donors. Whole-study context: In a previous analysis, 110 million or so unique TCR beta sequences were found from 150 million to 200 million T cells.

The CDR3 has 15 residues. The junction had 7 bases not matched to a gene; V was cut back by 4 bases and J by 6 bases. The V gene's germline CDR1 is LNHDA and CDR2 SQIVND (reference sequence). Notes on the study in general: From TCR beta sequences, most subjects' HLA-A and HLA-B alleles were reportedly predicted accurately.

Material for sequencing was PBMCs. The chain carries TRBV19 and TRBJ2-2; the match to TRBD1 covers 8 bases. The TCR comes from a woman aged 18 to 35 in good health and CMV-seropositive. The CDR3 loop reads CASSTRTGLAGELFF. The DNA of the CDR3 is TGTGCCAGTAGTACAAGGACAGGGTTGGCCGGGGAGCTGTTTTTT.